Below, 23 T cell receptor beta chains from the same sample are listed, as sequenced in a study of blood T cell repertoires in COVID-19. The method was immunoSEQ multiplex PCR; TCRdb's version includes in-frame clones alone and lacks a portion of them. The profile shows 100,000 or so clones, 84% of them singletons. Sequences were obtained from peripheral blood. The origin of the receptors is a human donor in a cohort sampled during active COVID-19.

The V call is TRBV12-3 or TRBV12-4, the J call TRBJ2-2; D call uncertain. Trimming left V 5 bases short and J 2 bases short, with 6 bases between. The CDR3 is made up of 13 amino acids. The DNA for the CDR3 is TGTGCCAGCAGTCTTAGAAACACCGGGGAGCTGTTTTTT. Its protein product is CASSLRNTGELFF.

J is TRBJ2-6 and V is TRBV6-2 or TRBV6-3; D unresolved. Per germline, CDR1 MNHEY and CDR2 SVGEGT. Trimming cost V 2 bases and J 0 bases, with 8 bases left between them. The CDR3 has 16 residues. Here the CDR3 reads CASSYGVRSGANVLTF. The CDR3 DNA reads as TGTGCCAGCAGTTACGGAGTGCGCTCTGGGGCCAACGTCCTGACTTTC.

This rearrangement joins TRBV3-1 (or the pseudogene TRBV3-2) to TRBJ1-1, with D perhaps TRBD1 (5 bases). Trimming shortened V by 0 bases and J by 8 bases, and 7 bases separated the two germline ends. This CDR3 spans 12 amino acids. Germline CDR1 and CDR2: LGHDT and YNNKEL (reference sequence). The CDR3 loop is CASSQDWGEAFF. For the CDR3, the DNA is TGTGCCAGCAGCCAAGATTGGGGCGAAGCTTTCTTT.

The chain uses TRBV7-9 and TRBJ1-1, with D perhaps matching TRBD1 (6 bases). This CDR3 spans 13 amino acids. The V end lost 5 bases, the J end lost 9 bases, and 16 bases lay between the germline ends. Germline loops: CDR1 SEHNR, CDR2 FQNEAQ (reference sequence). The DNA for the CDR3 is TGTGCCAGCAGCCAAACGGGGGGACACAAAGCTTTCTTT. It translates to CASSQTGGHKAFF.

Concerning this clone itself: Other DNA variants within this sample encode the same CDR3. This chain uses TRBV6-5 with TRBJ2-7, with D uncertain. The CDR3 loop spans 14 amino acids. Trimming removed 0 bases from V and 3 bases from J, with 9 bases in between. Germline V gene data show CDR1 as MNHEY and CDR2 as SVGAGI. The CDR3 here is CASSYSKQHYEQYF. The CDR3 DNA sequence: TGTGCCAGCAGTTACTCGAAACAGCACTACGAGCAGTACTTC.

The J gene is TRBJ1-4, the V gene TRBV9; 10 positions agree with TRBD1. CDR1 and CDR2 (germline): SGDLS, YYNGEE. V was pared by 3 bases and J by 10 bases, with 9 bases of the junction left unmatched. The CDR3 length is 15 residues. CDR3 loop: CASSGQGAGGGKLFF. In DNA form, the CDR3 reads TGTGCCAGCAGCGGACAGGGGGCTGGAGGCGGAAAACTGTTTTTT.

This sequence joins TRBV7-2 and TRBJ1-1, with D possibly TRBD1 on 6 matching bases. The V end lost 5 bases, the J end lost 0 bases, and 25 bases lay between the germline ends. Per the germline V gene, CDR1 is SGHTA and CDR2 is FQGNSA. This CDR3 is 19 amino acids long. The CDR3 protein is CASSLGGYRDTRMNTEAFF. In nucleotides, the CDR3 is TGTGCCAGCAGCCTAGGGGGTTACAGGGATACTCGAATGAACACTGAAGCTTTCTTT.

In its sample, this clone was seen once. The chain's CDR3 is CASSSRTGSPANYGYTF. DNA of the CDR3: TGTGCCAGCAGCTCTAGGACAGGGTCCCCGGCGAACTATGGCTACACCTTC. V usage is TRBV7-6 and J usage is TRBJ1-2; 8 bases match TRBD1. Trimming cost V 4 bases and J 2 bases; bases outside gene matches: 12. The CDR3 consists of 17 residues. The germline CDR1 and CDR2 sequences are SGHVS and FNYEAQ. Full variable domain (missing parts from reference TRBV7-6 and TRBJ1-2): GAGVSQSPRYKVTKRGQDVALRCDPISGHVSLYWYRQALGQGPEFLTYFNYEAQQDKSGLPNDRFSAERPEGSISTLTIQRTEQRDSAMYRCASSSRTGSPANYGYTFGSGTRLTVV.

The gene calls are TRBV27 and TRBJ2-1, with 7 bases matching TRBD1. With V trimmed by 6 bases and J by 3 bases, 8 bases remained unmatched. The CDR3 runs 15 residues. Germline V gene lookup returns CDR1 MNHEY and CDR2 SMNVEV (reference sequence). Here the CDR3 DNA reads TGTGCCAGCAGCCCCAGGGGGACAATCTACAATGAGCAGTTCTTC. It yields the protein CASSPRGTIYNEQFF.

This CDR3 is CASSSGVGNYGYTF. The CDR3 region has the DNA TGTGCCAGCAGCTCAGGGGTCGGGAACTATGGCTACACCTTC. The chain couples TRBV11-2 to TRBJ1-2; D is possibly TRBD1 (6 bases). V was shortened by 4 bases and J by 2 bases, with 11 bases between the two germline ends. The CDR3 extends over 14 amino acids. Germline values: CDR1 SGHAT, CDR2 FQNNGV.

This rearrangement joins TRBV4-1 to TRBJ2-5; 12 positions agree with TRBD2. Germline V gene sequence: CDR1 MGHRA, CDR2 YSYEKL. The CDR3 covers 16 residues. The junction had 7 bases not matched to a gene; V was cut back by 1 base and J by 7 bases. CDR3: CASSQGTSGVLGTQYF. The CDR3 DNA reads TGCGCCAGCAGCCAAGGGACTAGCGGGGTCTTGGGGACCCAGTACTTC.

The CDR3: CASSPQRGFMNTEAFF. DNA for the CDR3: TGTGCCAGCTCACCACAAAGGGGGTTCATGAACACTGAAGCTTTCTTT. The V gene is TRBV18, the J gene TRBJ1-1; D possibly corresponds to TRBD1 (6 bases). CDR1 is KGHSH and CDR2 is LQKENI in the germline V gene. V lost 1 base and J lost 0, with 12 bases in between. CDR3 length: 16 amino acids.

As concerns this clone: The identical CDR3 is also encoded by other nucleotide sequences in the sample. The chain uses TRBV28 and TRBJ2-7; D not resolved. Germline values: CDR1 MDHEN, CDR2 SYDVKM. The CDR3 spans 13 residues. V lost 1 base and J 3 bases, leaving 7 bases between the germline ends. For the CDR3, the DNA is TGTGCCAGCAGTTTATCCCCGAGCTACGAGCAGTACTTC. As protein: CASSLSPSYEQYF.

The CDR3 region has the DNA TGTGCCAGTAGCCTAGGGGACAGAACGAGGGGCTACACCTTC. This encodes CASSLGDRTRGYTF. The rearrangement joins TRBV19 to TRBJ1-2, with 7 positions matching TRBD1. The CDR3 extends over 14 amino acids. V lost 6 bases to trimming and J lost 8 bases; unmatched junction nucleotides: 12. Germline-derived CDR1 and CDR2 are LNHDA and SQIVND (reference sequence). The full variable domain, in which reference TRBV19 and TRBJ1-2 provide the parts outside the CDR3, is DGGITQSPKYLFRKEGQNVTLSCEQNLNHDAMYWYRQDPGQGLRLIYYSQIVNDFQKGDIAEGYSVSREKKESFPLTVTSAQKNPTAFYLCASSLGDRTRGYTFGSGTRLTVV.

The chain carries TRBV19 and TRBJ1-5; D call uncertain. CDR1 is LNHDA and CDR2 is SQIVND in the germline V gene (reference sequence). V lost 6 bases, J lost 4 bases, and 31 bases lay in between. This CDR3 region has 20 residues. CDR3 amino acids: CASRNSRFLLACRMNQPQHF. The CDR3 region has the DNA TGTGCCAGTAGGAATTCTAGATTTTTATTAGCATGTCGGATGAATCAGCCCCAGCATTTT. Full variable domain (rest looked up from reference TRBV19 and TRBJ1-5): DGGITQSPKYLFRKEGQNVTLSCEQNLNHDAMYWYRQDPGQGLRLIYYSQIVNDFQKGDIAEGYSVSREKKESFPLTVTSAQKNPTAFYLCASRNSRFLLACRMNQPQHFGDGTRLSIL.

The CDR3 DNA reads as TGTGCCACCAGCAGAGGTGGACAAGCAAACTCCCAAGAGACCCAGTACTTC. This codes for CATSRGGQANSQETQYF. The chain has TRBV15 and TRBJ2-5; possibly TRBD1 for D (5 bases). Germline values: CDR1 LNHNV, CDR2 YYDKDF (reference sequence). Trimming took 1 base from V and 1 from J, leaving 16 bases between them. The CDR3 contains 17 residues.

This chain joins TRBV5-1 and TRBJ2-5, with D perhaps TRBD1 (6 bases). Germline assignment: CDR1 SGHRS and CDR2 YFSETQ. V lost 4 bases and J lost 1, with 11 bases in between. The CDR3 loop spans 14 amino acids. The CDR3 sequence: CASSNGQTQETQYF. The CDR3 DNA reads TGCGCCAGCAGCAACGGACAGACCCAAGAGACCCAGTACTTC.

This clone was picked up one time. The V gene is TRBV7-9, the J gene TRBJ1-2, with 7 positions matching TRBD1. The ends lost 1 base at V and 4 bases at J; junction bases unmatched: 3. Germline loops: CDR1 SEHNR, CDR2 FQNEAQ (reference sequence). The CDR3 has 14 residues. CDR3 nucleotide sequence: TGTGCCAGCAGCTTAGACAGGGGAGGCTATGGCTACACCTTC. This gives the protein CASSLDRGGYGYTF.

The chain carries TRBV7-2 and TRBJ2-5, with 9 positions matching TRBD1. V trimming: 3 bases; J trimming: 5 bases; junction bases outside the gene matches: 4. The CDR3 totals 14 residues. Germline-derived CDR1 and CDR2 are SGHTA and FQGNSA. CDR3 sequence: CASSLWTGDETQYF. CDR3 sequence (DNA): TGTGCCAGCAGCTTGTGGACAGGGGATGAGACCCAGTACTTC.

J is TRBJ2-7 and V is TRBV7-2; 8 bases agree with TRBD1. Germline-derived CDR1 and CDR2 are SGHTA and FQGNSA. The trim removed 5 bases at V and 3 bases at J, leaving 9 bases unmatched. This CDR3 comprises 15 residues. CDR3 bases: TGTGCCAGCAGCCTTGCGGACAGGGTGATCTACGAGCAGTACTTC. Amino acids: CASSLADRVIYEQYF.

CDR3 sequence: CASSRVSWSLNTEAFF. In nucleotides, the CDR3 is TGCGCCAGCAGCCGGGTATCCTGGAGCCTGAACACTGAAGCTTTCTTT. The J gene is TRBJ1-1, the V gene TRBV4-3; D gene uncertain. The CDR3 covers 16 residues. In germline, CDR1 is LGHNA, CDR2 YSLEER. V dropped 4 bases and J dropped 0 bases, with 15 bases sitting between them.

The J gene is TRBJ1-3, the V gene TRBV25-1; D ambiguous. Germline V gene data show CDR1 as MGHDK and CDR2 as SYGVNS. CDR3 length: 13 residues. Trimming took 6 bases from V and 4 from J, leaving 10 bases between them. DNA of the CDR3: TGTGCCAGCAGGGGCCTATTGGGAAACACCATATATTTT. It translates to CASRGLLGNTIYF.

Regarding this clone: In the same sample, other DNA sequences code for this CDR3. V is TRBV28 and J is TRBJ1-1, with a weak D call TRBD1 (6 bases). The V and J ends lost 6 bases and 4 bases respectively, with 15 bases between them. Germline CDR1 MDHEN, CDR2 SYDVKM. This CDR3 has 14 amino acids. CDR3 sequence (DNA): TGTGCCAGCAGGAAACAGGGTAGGGGCACTGAAGCTTTCTTT. It is translated as CASRKQGRGTEAFF.